Presented here are 23 T cell receptor beta chains from one specimen sequenced in a study of blood T cell repertoires in COVID-19. Profiling relied on immunoSEQ multiplex PCR, and the TCRdb table lists in-frame clones only, not all of them. The table has fewer than 250,000 clones, over 80% seen once. Sequencing input: peripheral blood. Receptor source: a woman between 70 and 85 years old with active or convalescent COVID-19.

This chain uses TRBV18 with TRBJ1-2, with TRBD1 matching 12 bases. The germline V gene encodes CDR1 KGHSH and CDR2 LQKENI. V dropped 2 bases and J dropped 2; count of bases not matched to a gene: 0. The CDR3 is made up of 15 amino acids. CDR3 nucleotides: TGTGCCAGCTCACCAGGGACAGGGGGCAACTATGGCTACACCTTC. It is translated as CASSPGTGGNYGYTF.

In this sample, this clone turned up once. This chain joins TRBV2 and TRBJ1-2; weak D call: TRBD1 (6 bases). Germline lookup yields CDR1 SNHLY and CDR2 FYNNEI. The CDR3 is 13 residues long. V lost 5 bases to trimming and J lost 3 bases, with 10 bases between them. CDR3 nucleotides: TGTGCCAGCAGTACCTCAGGGGACTATGGCTACACCTTC. Amino acids: CASSTSGDYGYTF.

The chain joins TRBV5-4 to TRBJ1-3; TRBD1 might be the D (5 bases). V was cut by 4 bases and J by 0 bases, with 14 bases left in between. Germline V gene sequence: CDR1 SGHNT, CDR2 YYREEE (reference sequence). CDR3 size: 16 residues. CDR3 nucleotide sequence: TGTGCCAGCAGCCTCGACAGTGCCCTCTCTGGAAACACCATATATTTT. This codes for CASSLDSALSGNTIYF.

This chain uses TRBV1 with TRBJ2-7; the D call TRBD1 from the table was never checked on the DNA. TRBV1 is designated a pseudogene. This CDR3 is 15 amino acids long. CDR3 sequence (DNA): TGCACCAGCAGCCAGTACCCGGGACAGCCCTACGAGCAGTACTTC. It codes for CTSSQYPGQPYEQYF.

The chain combines TRBV7-2 with TRBJ1-1; D remains ambiguous. Trimming took 5 bases from V and 0 from J, leaving 13 bases between them. CDR3 length: 15 amino acids. Per germline, CDR1 SGHTA and CDR2 FQGNSA. The DNA of the CDR3 is TGTGCCAGCAGCGCCCACCAGGTCTTGAACACTGAAGCTTTCTTT. It encodes CASSAHQVLNTEAFF.

Here the CDR3 reads CASSSTSVEDTQYF. The CDR3 region has the DNA TGCGCCAGCAGCTCCACCAGCGTGGAAGATACGCAGTATTTT. The chain links TRBV5-1 to TRBJ2-3; no definite D call. Between the trimmed V and J ends, which lost 3 bases and 5 bases, there was a span of 13 bases. Germline CDR1 and CDR2: SGHRS and YFSETQ. CDR3 length equals 14 residues.

This clone appeared once. The chain combines TRBV2 with TRBJ2-7, with D perhaps TRBD2 (6 bases). V lost 6 bases, J lost 0 bases, and 12 bases lay in between. The CDR3 consists of 14 residues. Germline values: CDR1 SNHLY, CDR2 FYNNEI. CDR3 amino acids: CASSEEGLSYEQYF. CDR3 DNA sequence: TGTGCCAGCAGCGAGGAGGGCCTCTCCTACGAGCAGTACTTC.

J is TRBJ1-5 and V is TRBV19; no firm D call. CDR3 size: 15 residues. The ends were cut back, 5 bases at V and 6 bases at J, with 17 bases in the middle. Germline V gene lookup returns CDR1 LNHDA and CDR2 SQIVND (reference sequence). The CDR3: CASSRLGVSGQPQHF. The CDR3 DNA reads TGTGCCAGTAGTCGCCTGGGCGTCTCAGGTCAGCCCCAGCATTTT.

In this sample, this clone turned up once. The chain carries TRBV29-1 and TRBJ2-7; 9 bases match TRBD1. The CDR3 has 12 amino acids. The V gene's germline CDR1 is SQVTM and CDR2 ANQGSEA. V shed 7 bases and J 3 bases; nucleotides not matched to a gene: 4. The CDR3 DNA follows: TGCAGCGCCGGGACAGGGTTCTACGAGCAGTACTTC. Translating it yields CSAGTGFYEQYF.

This chain links TRBV18 with TRBJ2-2; TRBD1 might be the D (6 bases). The CDR3 length is 16 residues. V lost 6 bases and J lost 6, with 20 bases in between. CDR1 and CDR2 (germline): KGHSH, LQKENI. The CDR3 loop is CASSPPALAGAGELFF. The CDR3, as DNA: TGTGCCAGCTCCCCTCCCGCCCTAGCAGGGGCCGGGGAGCTGTTTTTT.

V is TRBV2 and J is TRBJ2-2; 10 nucleotides match TRBD2. Germline V gene lookup returns CDR1 SNHLY and CDR2 FYNNEI. The CDR3 contains 17 residues. With V trimmed by 4 bases and J by 4 bases, 9 bases remained unmatched. The CDR3 DNA sequence: TGTGCCAGCAGTGTGGCTAGCGGGGGCCTCCTCACCGGGGAGCTGTTTTTT. Its translation is CASSVASGGLLTGELFF.

The rearrangement links TRBV3-1 (or the pseudogene TRBV3-2) to TRBJ1-4; 10 nucleotides line up with TRBD1. The CDR3 sequence is 18 residues long. Per germline, CDR1 LGHDT and CDR2 YNNKEL (reference sequence). V gave up 4 bases and J gave up 0 bases; unmatched junction bases: 8. CDR3 protein: CASSPRQGAMSTNEKLFF. Here the CDR3 DNA reads TGTGCCAGCAGCCCTCGACAGGGGGCAATGTCAACTAATGAAAAACTGTTTTTT.

The chain carries TRBV7-9 and TRBJ2-3; 7 nucleotides agree with TRBD2. Trimming at V came to 2 bases and at J to 5 bases, leaving 10 bases not matched to a gene. Germline CDR1 and CDR2: SEHNR and FQNEAQ (reference sequence). This CDR3 has 16 residues. The CDR3 protein is CASSLRRRENGDTQYF. CDR3 nucleotides: TGTGCCAGCAGCTTAAGGCGGCGGGAGAATGGAGATACGCAGTATTTT.

The chain employs TRBV7-2 and TRBJ2-3; 11 nucleotides agree with TRBD2. The CDR3 totals 19 residues. The germline CDR1 and CDR2 sequences are SGHTA and FQGNSA. V shed 5 bases and J 1 base; nucleotides not matched to a gene: 14. The CDR3 DNA reads TGTGCCAGCAGCATTACTAGCGGGAGTTCGGGGGAGGGCACAGATACGCAGTATTTT. This codes for CASSITSGSSGEGTDTQYF. The full variable domain, in which reference TRBV7-2 and TRBJ2-3 provide the parts outside the CDR3, is GAGVSQSPSNKVTEKGKDVELRCDPISGHTALYWYRQSLGQGLEFLIYFQGNSAPDKSGLPSDRFSAERTGGSVSTLTIQRTQQEDSAVYLCASSITSGSSGEGTDTQYFGPGTRLTVL.

The V gene is TRBV2, the J gene TRBJ1-4; TRBD1 matches at 11 bases. Trimming cost V 5 bases and J 5 bases; bases outside gene matches: 1. The CDR3 runs 14 residues. Germline V gives CDR1 SNHLY, CDR2 FYNNEI. CDR3 region: CASSWDRGNEKLFF. CDR3 DNA: TGTGCCAGCAGTTGGGACAGGGGGAATGAAAAACTGTTTTTT.

The genes are TRBV7-6 and TRBJ2-1, with a possible D match to TRBD2 (6 bases). CDR3 size: 15 residues. V shed 1 base and J shed 3 bases, with 10 bases lying between them. The germline V gene encodes CDR1 SGHVS and CDR2 FNYEAQ. CDR3 in amino acids: CASSLGGVGYNEQFF. The CDR3 DNA reads TGTGCCAGCAGCTTAGGCGGGGTGGGCTACAATGAGCAGTTCTTC.

This clone was seen only a few times. The V call is TRBV14, the J call TRBJ2-7; 7 nucleotides line up with TRBD2. V shed 3 bases, J shed 2 bases, and the junction held 7 bases outside the gene matches. The germline gives CDR1 SGHDN, CDR2 FVKESK. CDR3 length: 15 residues. CDR3 sequence: CASSQGLPGPYEQYF. The CDR3 DNA reads TGTGCCAGCAGCCAGGGACTACCTGGGCCCTACGAGCAGTACTTC.

The rearrangement uses TRBV7-9 and TRBJ1-1, with D perhaps TRBD1 (6 bases). The V and J ends lost 1 base and 3 bases respectively, with 9 bases between them. The germline gives CDR1 SEHNR, CDR2 FQNEAQ (reference sequence). This CDR3 region has 14 residues. The CDR3 loop is CASSLGTGYTEAFF. The CDR3 DNA is TGTGCCAGCAGCTTAGGAACAGGGTACACTGAAGCTTTCTTT.

This chain joins TRBV18 and TRBJ1-1, with unresolved D. The CDR3 totals 12 residues. Germline V gene sequence: CDR1 KGHSH, CDR2 LQKENI. V lost 4 bases to trimming and J lost 4 bases, with 7 bases between them. CDR3 sequence reads: CASSRGGTEAFF. The DNA for the CDR3 is TGTGCCAGCTCACGAGGAGGCACTGAAGCTTTCTTT. The full variable domain, in which reference TRBV18 and TRBJ1-1 provide the parts outside the CDR3, is NAGVMQNPRHLVRRRGQEARLRCSPMKGHSHVYWYRQLPEEGLKFMVYLQKENIIDESGMPKERFSAEFPKEGPSILRIQQVVRGDSAAYFCASSRGGTEAFFGQGTRLTVV.

The chain combines TRBV3-1 (or the pseudogene TRBV3-2) with TRBJ1-1, with a tentative D call TRBD1 (5 bases). V was shortened by 0 bases and J by 4 bases, with 6 bases between the two germline ends. Per germline, CDR1 LGHDT and CDR2 YNNKEL (reference sequence). CDR3 length: 13 residues. The CDR3 DNA sequence: TGTGCCAGCAGCCAAGAGGGGGGCACTGAAGCTTTCTTT. Translated: CASSQEGGTEAFF.

The chain uses TRBV5-4 and TRBJ1-1; maybe TRBD1 (6 bases). Trimming cost V 5 bases and J 0 bases, with 11 bases left between them. The CDR3 has 14 residues. Germline CDR1 is SGHNT and CDR2 is YYREEE (reference sequence). The CDR3 bases are TGTGCCAGCAGGAGGACAGCTATGAACACTGAAGCTTTCTTT. Amino acid sequence: CASRRTAMNTEAFF.

CDR3 DNA sequence: TGTGCCAGCAGCCCTGGGGGGTTGAACACCGGGGAGCTGTTTTTT. Protein product: CASSPGGLNTGELFF. V and J are TRBV28 and TRBJ2-2, with D possibly TRBD2 on 6 matching bases. The V end lost 6 bases, the J end lost 1 base, and 12 bases lay between the germline ends. The CDR3 spans 15 residues. Germline-derived CDR1 and CDR2 are MDHEN and SYDVKM. The whole variable domain, filled in from reference TRBV28 and TRBJ2-2, reads DVKVTQSSRYLVKRTGEKVFLECVQDMDHENMFWYRQDPGLGLRLIYFSYDVKMKEKGDIPEGYSVSREKKERFSLILESASTNQTSMYLCASSPGGLNTGELFFGEGSRLTVL.

The chain combines TRBV4-3 with TRBJ2-5; 11 positions agree with TRBD2. With 0 bases clipped from V and 0 bases from J, the junction kept 3 bases outside the gene matches. The CDR3 has 17 amino acids. Germline-derived CDR1 and CDR2 are LGHNA and YSLEER. The CDR3 region is CASSQDPSGGYQETQYF. In nucleotides, the CDR3 is TGCGCCAGCAGCCAAGATCCTAGCGGGGGGTACCAAGAGACCCAGTACTTC.